This T cell receptor beta chain was identified during a study of blood T cell repertoires in COVID-19 (dated by TCRdb to about 2020). Study-wide context: Samples covering the acute and convalescent phases of COVID-19 were provided by collaborators in the United States, Italy and Spain. The material from the prospective study consisted of cDNA or gDNA derived from T cells, B-cell-depleted T cells, or PBMCs. Subjects who had been exposed to COVID-19, were actively infected with it, or had recovered from it provided the deeply sampled blood TCRbeta repertoires that made up the dataset. The repertoires were made available in a free public database intended to serve as a resource for research on the immune response to SARS-CoV-2. The samples were drawn from two sources: the first 160 participants of the ongoing ImmuneRACE study, and 1,200 or so subjects contributed by 6 global collaborators. Nearly every sample came with metadata listing a de-identified subject ID, COVID-19 status, age in years and sex. HLA class I and class II types, where available, came from metadata supplied by the sample provider rather than from assay-based typing.

Points the paper makes about the study in general: The quantity of clinical and demographic metadata differed by source and by participant and was supplied without curation.

Collaborating institutions collected whole blood in K2EDTA tubes following their own protocols. For TCRbeta analysis, collaborator samples were shipped as frozen whole blood, as isolated PBMCs, or as DNA extracted from either sample type. The immunoSEQ Assay, a bias-controlled multiplex PCR, was used to amplify TCRbeta CDR3 regions from genomic DNA. On the study's bioinformatics: Within the assay, amplification of reference gene primers was used to estimate how many nucleated cells each sample contained. To quantify the absolute abundance of each unique TCRbeta CDR3 rearrangement, sequence reads were collapsed and filtered. Productive Simpson clonality was computed per sample as the square root of Simpson's diversity index over productive rearrangements. Imported from immuneACCESS, the table was reduced by TCRdb to in-frame sequences with V and J called. These copies leave out some clones; in studies compared against another copy, an unresolved V gene accounts for under half, and the cause of the remainder is not known. V, J and clone size reflect that table, while D and trimming were determined from the DNA. Across this sample there are around 110,000 clones, with roughly two thirds seen only once. 0.9% of the sample goes to the ten largest clones.

Turning to this clone: Its target antigen remains unknown. Base qualities are missing; no much larger clone stands one base away.

The sample consisted of peripheral blood. This receptor was taken from a human donor with acute or convalescent COVID-19. The donor label of this sample is uncertain.

The DNA sequence reads TGTGCCAGCAGCTTACAGGGTGGTAATTCACCCCTCCACTTT. It is translated as CASSLQGGNSPLHF. The sequence joins TRBV11-2 to TRBJ1-6; matching of 5 bases hints at TRBD1 as the D gene. The V and J ends are trimmed by 2 bases and 6 bases, leaving 8 bases between them. Counted from cysteine to phenylalanine, this CDR3 has 14 amino acids. The retained sequence is limited to the CDR3, 42 bases, with the frame set at the first base. CDR1 is given as SGHAT and CDR2 as FQNNGV, both from the germline V gene.